These 25 T cell receptor beta chains originate from one sample sequenced in a study of regulatory T cells in long-lasting Graves disease. Assembly of TCR beta libraries relied on iRepertoire HTBI primers together with Arm-PCR of CDR3 regions. TCRdb redid the calling of the multiplex PCR reads with MiXCR, one entry per CDR3 protein. The data hold fewer than 400,000 distinct CDR3 sequences, with around 20% observed a single time. Time point indicated: persistent/refractory GD, antithyroid drugs over 5 years with positive TRAb. With RNA extracted from PBMCs as input, the TCR library was made. Specimen: peripheral blood mononuclear cells (PBMCs), collected when the disease was refractory, from a patient treated with antithyroid drugs. These receptors all come from a female donor with Graves disease.

This clonotype was seen more than once but under ten times. The rearrangement links TRBV11-3 to TRBJ2-2; D possibly corresponds to TRBD2 (6 bases). The germline gives CDR1 SGHNT, CDR2 YENEEA. The CDR3 runs to 17 residues. Between the trimmed V and J ends, which lost 3 bases and 4 bases, there was a span of 18 bases. The CDR3 sequence: CASSFPSGEVVTGELFF. The CDR3 coding sequence is TGTGCCAGCAGCTTTCCCTCGGGGGAGGTGGTCACCGGGGAGCTGTTTTTT.

The chain has TRBV19 and TRBJ2-7, with a tentative D call TRBD2 (6 bases). The ends were cut back, 1 base at V and 3 bases at J, with 13 bases in the middle. The CDR3 has 15 residues. Germline-derived CDR1 and CDR2 are LNHDA and SQIVND (reference sequence). CDR3 sequence: CASSIVGGGVYEQYF. CDR3 in DNA: TGTGCCAGTAGTATAGTTGGCGGAGGGGTCTACGAGCAGTACTTC.

This clonotype was recorded many times. This chain joins TRBV28 and TRBJ1-5; D uncertain. From germline, CDR1 is MDHEN and CDR2 SYDVKM. With 5 bases removed from V and 9 bases from J, the gap between germline ends came to 11 bases. CDR3 length: 12 residues. The CDR3 protein is CASSLQRGPQHF. CDR3 sequence (DNA): TGTGCCAGCAGTCTCCAAAGAGGGCCCCAGCATTTT.

This clonotype was seen a few times. The chain is built from TRBV10-3 and TRBJ2-7; D may match TRBD1 or TRBD2 (5 bases each). The CDR3 extends over 11 amino acids. CDR1 and CDR2 from the germline V gene are ENHRY and SYGVKD. The V end was cut by 4 bases, the J end by 9 bases, with 10 bases between. The CDR3, as DNA: TGTGCCATCAGTGGGACGGGACGGCAGTACTTC. Residues: CAISGTGRQYF.

This clonotype appeared a few times. V usage is TRBV5-1 and J usage is TRBJ2-7; maybe TRBD1 (5 bases). Germline lookup yields CDR1 SGHRS and CDR2 YFSETQ. Trimming left V 3 bases short and J 3 bases short, with 16 bases between. The CDR3 runs 15 residues. The CDR3 DNA is TGCGCCAGCAGCTATAACGGACAAACAGGCTACGAGCAGTACTTC. It encodes CASSYNGQTGYEQYF.

This clonotype was detected ten times or more. The chain has TRBV28 and TRBJ1-1, with D maybe TRBD1 (6 bases). CDR3 length: 14 residues. V shed 3 bases and J shed 1 base, with 9 bases lying between them. Germline V CDR1 and CDR2: MDHEN, SYDVKM. DNA for the CDR3: TGTGCCAGCAGTTTCCCGGACAGGAACACTGAAGCTTTCTTT. It is translated as CASSFPDRNTEAFF.

This clonotype has ten or more counts. V usage is TRBV7-6 and J usage is TRBJ1-1, with D unclear. Trimming took 8 bases from V and 4 from J, leaving 8 bases between them. CDR1 is SGHVS and CDR2 is FNYEAQ in the germline V gene. The CDR3 covers 11 residues. CDR3 nucleotides: TGTGCCAGCCGCCAGCTCACTGAAGCTTTCTTT. It encodes CASRQLTEAFF.

This clonotype was recorded at least ten times. The chain carries TRBV3-1 and TRBJ1-2; D is unclear. Trimming removed 2 bases from V and 8 bases from J, with 12 bases in between. The CDR3 runs to 13 residues. From germline, CDR1 is LGHDT and CDR2 YNNKEL (reference sequence). Written as DNA, the CDR3 is TGTGCCAGCAGCCAAATCAACCTTGGAGGCTACACCTTC. Residues: CASSQINLGGYTF.

This chain links TRBV29-1 with TRBJ1-2; D ambiguous. Germline CDR1 is SQVTM and CDR2 is ANQGSEA. The CDR3 runs 13 residues. The germline V and J ends were trimmed by 6 bases and 6 bases, with 17 bases remaining between them. The CDR3 DNA follows: TGCAGCGTCGACCGAGACACCGGTCATGGCTACACCTTC. This translates into CSVDRDTGHGYTF. The full variable domain, completed using reference TRBV29-1 and TRBJ1-2, is SAVISQKPSRDICQRGTSLTIQCQVDSQVTMMFWYRQQPGQSLTLIATANQGSEATYESGFVIDKFPISRPNLTFSTLTVSNMSPEDSSIYLCSVDRDTGHGYTFGSGTRLTVV.

On this clonotype: Possible read error: a much larger clone is one base away. The rearrangement links TRBV7-2 to TRBJ1-6; D is undetermined. Germline V lookup: CDR1 SGHTA, CDR2 FQGNSA. The CDR3 spans 13 residues. Trimming shortened V by 7 bases and J by 8 bases, and 12 bases separated the two germline ends. In nucleotides, the CDR3 is TGTGCCAGCACCATGGGCTACTATTCACCCCTCCACTTT. Translated, it gives CASTMGYYSPLHF.

CDR3 DNA sequence: TGTGCCAGCAGCTTAGGGACTAGCGGGAGTTCGGGGCAAGAGACCCAGTACTTC. This translates into CASSLGTSGSSGQETQYF. V gene TRBV7-2 combines with J gene TRBJ2-5; 13 bases fit TRBD2. Per the germline V gene, CDR1 is SGHTA and CDR2 is FQGNSA. V lost 1 base, J lost 2 bases, and 7 bases stayed unmatched. CDR3 length: 18 residues.

This clonotype showed up many times. The V call is TRBV6-2 or TRBV6-3, the J call TRBJ2-2, with 11 bases aligning to TRBD1. J gave up 5 bases and V 4 bases, and 12 bases lay outside the gene matches. This CDR3 is built from 18 residues. Germline V gene sequence: CDR1 MNHEY, CDR2 SVGEGT. CDR3 coding DNA: TGTGCCAGCAGTTCGAAAATTCCGGGACAGGGGGTTACCGGGGAGCTGTTTTTT. Protein sequence: CASSSKIPGQGVTGELFF.

In this sample, this clonotype turned up many times. The V call is TRBV7-9, the J call TRBJ1-1, with TRBD1 identical over 7 bases. V was clipped by 5 bases and J by 0 bases; unmatched bases: 6. The CDR3 runs to 15 residues. CDR1 SEHNR and CDR2 FQNEAQ come from the germline V gene (reference sequence). The CDR3 bases are TGTGCCAGCAGCCCCCCGGGACAGATGAACACTGAAGCTTTCTTT. Its translation is CASSPPGQMNTEAFF.

A word on this clonotype: This clone may be a read error of a much larger clone one base away. The chain recombines TRBV29-1 with TRBJ1-1, with D perhaps TRBD1 (5 bases). The germline gives CDR1 SQVTM, CDR2 ANQGSEA. The CDR3 contains 12 residues. The V and J ends lost 1 base and 4 bases respectively, with 7 bases between them. The CDR3 nucleotides read TGCAGCGTTGAAGTAGGGGTCACTGAAGCTTTCTTT. As protein: CSVEVGVTEAFF.

This clonotype showed up many times. The rearrangement joins TRBV28 to TRBJ1-2; TRBD1 matches 7 bases. The CDR3 extends over 15 amino acids. CDR1 MDHEN and CDR2 SYDVKM come from the germline V gene. The V segment lost 5 bases and the J segment 3 bases; nucleotides outside the gene matches: 9. CDR3 protein: CASSPTSTGDYGYTF. Written as DNA, the CDR3 is TGTGCCAGCAGTCCGACCTCAACAGGGGACTATGGCTACACCTTC.

This clonotype has just a few counts. The rearrangement joins TRBV7-9 to TRBJ2-7; 7 positions agree with TRBD1. J lost 5 bases, V lost 5 bases, and 15 bases had no gene match. Looked up from germline, CDR1 is SEHNR and CDR2 is FQNEAQ (reference sequence). The CDR3 extends over 16 amino acids. DNA of the CDR3: TGTGCCAGCAGCGCAAAGGCCGGACAGGAGACCGACGAGCAGTACTTC. This translates into CASSAKAGQETDEQYF.

In its sample, this clonotype was seen many times. The chain has TRBV29-1 and TRBJ1-1; D gene unclear. Trimming cost V 6 bases and J 1 base, with 6 bases left between them. The CDR3 totals 11 residues. From germline, CDR1 is SQVTM and CDR2 ANQGSEA. The CDR3 loop is CSVSGNTEAFF. The CDR3 nucleotides are TGCAGCGTGAGTGGGAACACTGAAGCTTTCTTT. Complete variable domain (other parts from reference TRBV29-1 and TRBJ1-1): SAVISQKPSRDICQRGTSLTIQCQVDSQVTMMFWYRQQPGQSLTLIATANQGSEATYESGFVIDKFPISRPNLTFSTLTVSNMSPEDSSIYLCSVSGNTEAFFGQGTRLTVV.

This clonotype was observed a few times. The chain employs TRBV3-1 and TRBJ1-3; 8 bases are a match to TRBD1. The CDR3 runs 13 residues. Trimming cost V 8 bases and J 1 base; bases outside gene matches: 1. Germline V gives CDR1 LGHDT, CDR2 YNNKEL (reference sequence). CDR3 DNA sequence: TGTGCCAGCGGACAGGGATCTGGAAACACCATATATTTT. Translation: CASGQGSGNTIYF.

This clonotype was picked up many times. The chain couples TRBV2 to TRBJ1-6, with TRBD1 as a possible D gene (5 bases). Germline lookup yields CDR1 SNHLY and CDR2 FYNNEI. Trimming removed 6 bases at V and 5 bases at J, with 14 bases between. This CDR3 has 15 residues. The CDR3 coding sequence is TGTGCCAGCAGGGGCGGAGGAGGGGATAATTCACCCCTCCACTTT. It encodes CASRGGGGDNSPLHF.

This clonotype turned up a few times. This chain links TRBV12-3 or TRBV12-4 with TRBJ1-3; 8 bases align to TRBD1. J gave up 3 bases and V 3 bases, and 7 bases lay outside the gene matches. The CDR3 has 16 amino acids. This CDR3 is CASSFWGTGYGNTIYF. CDR3 coding DNA: TGTGCCAGCAGTTTTTGGGGGACAGGCTATGGAAACACCATATATTTT.

This clonotype was picked up a small number of times. The genes are TRBV20-1 and TRBJ2-2, with D perhaps matching TRBD2 (5 bases). CDR1 is DFQATT and CDR2 is SNEGSKA in the germline V gene (reference sequence). The CDR3 covers 14 residues. Trimming removed 6 bases from V and 4 bases from J, with 15 bases in between. For the CDR3, the DNA is TGCAGTGCCCAACTAGTCATCGGCACCGGGGAGCTGTTTTTT. Encoded protein: CSAQLVIGTGELFF.

This clonotype appeared many times. V usage is TRBV7-2 and J usage is TRBJ2-7; D might be TRBD2 (6 bases). V gave up 7 bases and J gave up 0 bases, with 13 bases separating them. CDR1 and CDR2 from the germline V gene are SGHTA and FQGNSA. The length of the CDR3 is 14 residues. CDR3 sequence: CASKVGGSSYEQYF. Here the CDR3 DNA reads TGTGCCAGCAAAGTGGGGGGAAGCTCCTACGAGCAGTACTTC.

The rearrangement joins TRBV4-1 to TRBJ1-1; the D gene is possibly TRBD1 (6 bases). The CDR3 has 13 amino acids. With 1 base removed from V and 8 bases from J, the gap between germline ends came to 11 bases. The germline gives CDR1 MGHRA, CDR2 YSYEKL. The CDR3: CASSQGRGEEAFF. Here the CDR3 DNA reads TGCGCCAGCAGCCAAGGGAGGGGGGAGGAAGCTTTCTTT.

This chain uses TRBV29-1 with TRBJ2-7; 8 bases fit TRBD2. CDR1 is SQVTM and CDR2 is ANQGSEA in the germline V gene. Unmatched junction bases numbered 20, after V lost 4 bases and J lost 3 bases. This CDR3 region has 18 residues. The CDR3 nucleotides read TGCAGCGTTGCCGGGAGTAGCGGGACCACTCGCCTCAACTACGAGCAGTACTTC. Translation: CSVAGSSGTTRLNYEQYF.

This clonotype was seen many times. The chain combines TRBV12-3 or TRBV12-4 with TRBJ1-2, with D unresolved. CDR3 length: 13 residues. Trimming stripped 2 bases from V and 5 bases from J, with 9 bases between. DNA of the CDR3: TGTGCCAGCAGTTTAAGGGCAGATTATGGCTACACCTTC. This translates into CASSLRADYGYTF.